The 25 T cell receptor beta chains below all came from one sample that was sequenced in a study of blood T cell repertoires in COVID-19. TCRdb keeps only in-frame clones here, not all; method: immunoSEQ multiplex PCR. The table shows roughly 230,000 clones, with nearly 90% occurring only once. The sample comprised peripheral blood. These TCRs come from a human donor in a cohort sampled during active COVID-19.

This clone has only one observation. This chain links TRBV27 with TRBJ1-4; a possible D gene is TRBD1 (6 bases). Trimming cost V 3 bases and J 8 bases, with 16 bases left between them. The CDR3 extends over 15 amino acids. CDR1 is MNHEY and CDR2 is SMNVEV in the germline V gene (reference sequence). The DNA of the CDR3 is TGTGCCAGCAGTTTTGGGGCCGGGGGGCGGGAAAAACTGTTTTTT. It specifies CASSFGAGGREKLFF.

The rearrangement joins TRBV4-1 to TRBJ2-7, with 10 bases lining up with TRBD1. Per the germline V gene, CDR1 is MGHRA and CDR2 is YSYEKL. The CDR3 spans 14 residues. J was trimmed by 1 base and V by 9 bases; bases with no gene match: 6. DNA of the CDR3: TGCGCCAGTAAACCGGGACAGGGGTCCTACGAGCAGTACTTC. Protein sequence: CASKPGQGSYEQYF.

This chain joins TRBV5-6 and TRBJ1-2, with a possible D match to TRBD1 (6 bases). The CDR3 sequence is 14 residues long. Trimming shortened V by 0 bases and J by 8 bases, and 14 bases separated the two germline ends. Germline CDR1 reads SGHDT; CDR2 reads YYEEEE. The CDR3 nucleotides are TGTGCCAGCAGCTTGGACTTACAGGGTAGAGGCTACACCTTC. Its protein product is CASSLDLQGRGYTF.

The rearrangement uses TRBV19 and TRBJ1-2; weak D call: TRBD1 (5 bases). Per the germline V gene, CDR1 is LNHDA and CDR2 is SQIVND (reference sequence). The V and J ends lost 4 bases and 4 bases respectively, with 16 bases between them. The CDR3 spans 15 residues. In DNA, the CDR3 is TGTGCCAGTAGTACCGGGGGGAAATCCGGCTATGGCTACACCTTC. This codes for CASSTGGKSGYGYTF.

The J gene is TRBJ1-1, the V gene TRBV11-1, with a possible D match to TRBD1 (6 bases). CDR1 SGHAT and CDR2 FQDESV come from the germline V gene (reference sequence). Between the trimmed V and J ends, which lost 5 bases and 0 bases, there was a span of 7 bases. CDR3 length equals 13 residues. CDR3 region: CASSRTVNTEAFF. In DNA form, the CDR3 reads TGTGCCAGCAGCCGGACAGTGAACACTGAAGCTTTCTTT.

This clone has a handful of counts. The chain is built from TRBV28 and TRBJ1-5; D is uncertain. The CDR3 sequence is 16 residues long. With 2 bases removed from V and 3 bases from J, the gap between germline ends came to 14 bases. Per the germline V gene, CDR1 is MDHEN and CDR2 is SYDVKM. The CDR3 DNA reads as TGTGCCAGCAGTTTACTCGGGCGGGCGGTCAATCAGCCCCAGCATTTT. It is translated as CASSLLGRAVNQPQHF.

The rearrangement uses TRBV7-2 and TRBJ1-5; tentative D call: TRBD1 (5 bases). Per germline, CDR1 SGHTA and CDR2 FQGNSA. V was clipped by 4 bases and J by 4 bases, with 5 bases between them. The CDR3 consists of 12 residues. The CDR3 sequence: CASSYRNQPQHF. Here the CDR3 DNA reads TGTGCCAGCAGCTACAGGAATCAGCCCCAGCATTTT.

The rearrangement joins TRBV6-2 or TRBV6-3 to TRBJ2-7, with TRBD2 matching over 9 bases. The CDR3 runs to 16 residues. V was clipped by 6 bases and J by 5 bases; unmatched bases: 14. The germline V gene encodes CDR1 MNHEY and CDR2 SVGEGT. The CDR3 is CASSLPFLAGRHEQYF. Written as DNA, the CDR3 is TGTGCCAGCAGCCTACCTTTTCTAGCGGGAAGGCACGAGCAGTACTTC.

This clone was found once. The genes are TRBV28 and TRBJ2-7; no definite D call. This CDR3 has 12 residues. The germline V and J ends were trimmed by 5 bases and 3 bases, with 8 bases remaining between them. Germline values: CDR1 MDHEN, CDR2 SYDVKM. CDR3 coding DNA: TGTGCCAGCAGTACGGTTATCTACGAGCAGTACTTC. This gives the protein CASSTVIYEQYF.

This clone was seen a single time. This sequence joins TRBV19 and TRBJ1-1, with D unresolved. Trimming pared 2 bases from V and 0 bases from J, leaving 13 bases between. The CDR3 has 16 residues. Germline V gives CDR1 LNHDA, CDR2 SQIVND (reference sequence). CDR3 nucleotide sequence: TGTGCCAGTAGTATAAGTCTTCTCTACTTGAACACTGAAGCTTTCTTT. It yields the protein CASSISLLYLNTEAFF.

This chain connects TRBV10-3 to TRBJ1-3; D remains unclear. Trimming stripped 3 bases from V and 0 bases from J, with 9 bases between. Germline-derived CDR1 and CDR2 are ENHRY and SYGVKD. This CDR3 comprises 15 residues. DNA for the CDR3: TGTGCCATCAGTGATAGGAGGAGCTCTGGAAACACCATATATTTT. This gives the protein CAISDRRSSGNTIYF.

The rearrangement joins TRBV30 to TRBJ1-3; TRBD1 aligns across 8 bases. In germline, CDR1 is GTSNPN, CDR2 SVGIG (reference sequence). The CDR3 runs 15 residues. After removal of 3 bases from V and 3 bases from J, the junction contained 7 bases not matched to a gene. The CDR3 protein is CAWSAGGLSGNTIYF. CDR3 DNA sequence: TGTGCCTGGAGCGCAGGGGGCCTAAGTGGAAACACCATATATTTT.

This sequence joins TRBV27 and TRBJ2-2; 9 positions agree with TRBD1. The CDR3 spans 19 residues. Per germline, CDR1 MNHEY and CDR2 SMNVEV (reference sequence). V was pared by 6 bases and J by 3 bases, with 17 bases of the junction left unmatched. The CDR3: CASSADRDREEWYTGELFF. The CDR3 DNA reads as TGTGCCAGCAGCGCCGATCGGGACAGGGAAGAATGGTACACCGGGGAGCTGTTTTTT.

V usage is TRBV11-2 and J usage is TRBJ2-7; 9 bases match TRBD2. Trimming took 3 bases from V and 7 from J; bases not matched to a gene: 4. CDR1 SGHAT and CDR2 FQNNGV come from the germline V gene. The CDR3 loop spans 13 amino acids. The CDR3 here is CASSLGTSWEQYF. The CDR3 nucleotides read TGTGCCAGCAGCTTGGGGACTAGCTGGGAGCAGTACTTC.

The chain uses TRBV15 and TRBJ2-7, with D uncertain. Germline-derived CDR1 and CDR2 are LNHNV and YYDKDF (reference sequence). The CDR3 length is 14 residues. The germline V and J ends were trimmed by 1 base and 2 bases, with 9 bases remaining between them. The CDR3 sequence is CATSRASPPYEQYF. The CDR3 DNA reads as TGTGCCACCAGCAGAGCCAGTCCCCCCTACGAGCAGTACTTC.

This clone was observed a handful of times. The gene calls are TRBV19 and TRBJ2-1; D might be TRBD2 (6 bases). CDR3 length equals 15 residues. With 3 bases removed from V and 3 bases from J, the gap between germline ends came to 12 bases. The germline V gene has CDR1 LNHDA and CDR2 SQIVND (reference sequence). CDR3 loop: CASSMGGGVYNEQFF. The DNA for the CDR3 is TGTGCCAGTAGTATGGGCGGAGGGGTCTACAATGAGCAGTTCTTC. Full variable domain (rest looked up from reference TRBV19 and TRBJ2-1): DGGITQSPKYLFRKEGQNVTLSCEQNLNHDAMYWYRQDPGQGLRLIYYSQIVNDFQKGDIAEGYSVSREKKESFPLTVTSAQKNPTAFYLCASSMGGGVYNEQFFGPGTRLTVL.

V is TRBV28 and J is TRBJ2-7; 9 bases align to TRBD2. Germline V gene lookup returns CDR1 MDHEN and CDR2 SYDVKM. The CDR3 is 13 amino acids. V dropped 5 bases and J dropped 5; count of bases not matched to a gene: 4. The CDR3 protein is CASSVSGRNEQYF. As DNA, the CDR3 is TGTGCCAGCAGTGTCAGCGGGAGGAACGAGCAGTACTTC.

The CDR3 is CASSLGPPRRPQHF. The CDR3 nucleotides are TGTGCCAGCAGTCTAGGTCCCCCTCGGAGGCCCCAGCATTTT. J is TRBJ1-5 and V is TRBV6-5; D is ambiguous. Trimming stripped 5 bases from V and 9 bases from J, with 17 bases between. Germline V gene data show CDR1 as MNHEY and CDR2 as SVGAGI. CDR3 length: 14 amino acids.

The DNA of the CDR3 is TGTGCCAGCAGCCCTGACAGGGCCAATCAGCCCCAGCATTTT. Encoded protein: CASSPDRANQPQHF. This rearrangement joins TRBV7-8 to TRBJ1-5; 7 bases map to TRBD1. The V gene's germline CDR1 is SGHVS and CDR2 FQNEAQ. J lost 3 bases, V lost 5 bases, and 4 bases had no gene match. The CDR3 is 14 amino acids.

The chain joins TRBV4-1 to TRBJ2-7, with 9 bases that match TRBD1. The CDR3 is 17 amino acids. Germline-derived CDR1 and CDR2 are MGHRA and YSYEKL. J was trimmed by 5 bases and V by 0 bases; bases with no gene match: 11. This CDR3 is CASSQDMGQGIKDEQYF. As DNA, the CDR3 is TGCGCCAGCAGCCAAGATATGGGACAGGGTATTAAGGACGAGCAGTACTTC.

DNA of the CDR3: TGTGCCAGCAGCTTGGCCGGGACAGGAGGGGCCAACGTCCTGACTTTC. It is translated as CASSLAGTGGANVLTF. V and J are TRBV7-2 and TRBJ2-6; 8 bases fit TRBD1. From germline, CDR1 is SGHTA and CDR2 FQGNSA. J gave up 4 bases and V 3 bases, and 5 bases lay outside the gene matches. The CDR3 is made up of 16 amino acids. The variable domain in full, completed from reference TRBV7-2 and TRBJ2-6, reads GAGVSQSPSNKVTEKGKDVELRCDPISGHTALYWYRQSLGQGLEFLIYFQGNSAPDKSGLPSDRFSAERTGGSVSTLTIQRTQQEDSAVYLCASSLAGTGGANVLTFGAGSRLTVL.

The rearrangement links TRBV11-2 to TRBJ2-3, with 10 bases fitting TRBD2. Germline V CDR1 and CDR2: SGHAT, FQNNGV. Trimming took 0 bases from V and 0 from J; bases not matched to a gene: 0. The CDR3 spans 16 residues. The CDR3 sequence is CASSLETSGSTDTQYF. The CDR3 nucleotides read TGTGCCAGCAGCTTAGAGACTAGCGGGAGCACAGATACGCAGTATTTT.

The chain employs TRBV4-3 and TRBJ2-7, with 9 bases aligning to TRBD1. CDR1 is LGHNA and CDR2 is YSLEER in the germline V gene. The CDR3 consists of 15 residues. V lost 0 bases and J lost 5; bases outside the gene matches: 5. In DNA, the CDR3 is TGCGCCAGCAGCCAAGATAGGACAGGGGTCGACGAGCAGTACTTC. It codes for CASSQDRTGVDEQYF.

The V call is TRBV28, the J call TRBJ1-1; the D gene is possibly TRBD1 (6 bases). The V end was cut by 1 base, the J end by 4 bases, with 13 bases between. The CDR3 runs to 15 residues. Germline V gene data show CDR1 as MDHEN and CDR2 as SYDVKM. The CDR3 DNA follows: TGTGCCAGCAGTTTATCCCGCAGGGGAAGCACTGAAGCTTTCTTT. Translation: CASSLSRRGSTEAFF.

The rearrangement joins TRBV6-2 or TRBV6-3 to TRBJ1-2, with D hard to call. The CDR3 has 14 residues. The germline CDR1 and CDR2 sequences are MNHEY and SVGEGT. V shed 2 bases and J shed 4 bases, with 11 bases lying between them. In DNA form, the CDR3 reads TGTGCCAGCAGTTACAACGGGATCTTCTATGGCTACACCTTC. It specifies CASSYNGIFYGYTF.